This passage covers 2 T cell receptor beta chains from one sample sequenced in a study of Tregs in tolerant kidney transplant recipients. Generated by immunoSEQ multiplex PCR, the TCRdb table keeps only in-frame clones and is missing some. The table shows more than 90,000 clones, with roughly nine tenths occurring only once. Material: CD4+ T cells from blood. The receptors derive from a human donor in good health.

The V and J genes are TRBV5-4 and TRBJ2-3; unclear D gene. The V end lost 0 bases, the J end lost 2 bases, and 13 bases lay between the germline ends. This CDR3 has 16 amino acids. Germline V gene lookup returns CDR1 SGHNT and CDR2 YYREEE (reference sequence). CDR3: CASSLAAKGTTDTQYF. As DNA, the CDR3 is TGTGCCAGCAGCTTGGCAGCTAAGGGAACCACAGATACGCAGTATTTT.

The chain is built from TRBV6-6 and TRBJ2-7, with 7 bases matching TRBD2. V was clipped by 2 bases and J by 9 bases; unmatched bases: 4. Germline V gene sequence: CDR1 MNHNY, CDR2 SVGAGI (reference sequence). There are 12 residues in the CDR3. DNA for the CDR3: TGTGCCAGCAGTTACCGGGGGGTTGGGCAGTACTTC. Translation: CASSYRGVGQYF.